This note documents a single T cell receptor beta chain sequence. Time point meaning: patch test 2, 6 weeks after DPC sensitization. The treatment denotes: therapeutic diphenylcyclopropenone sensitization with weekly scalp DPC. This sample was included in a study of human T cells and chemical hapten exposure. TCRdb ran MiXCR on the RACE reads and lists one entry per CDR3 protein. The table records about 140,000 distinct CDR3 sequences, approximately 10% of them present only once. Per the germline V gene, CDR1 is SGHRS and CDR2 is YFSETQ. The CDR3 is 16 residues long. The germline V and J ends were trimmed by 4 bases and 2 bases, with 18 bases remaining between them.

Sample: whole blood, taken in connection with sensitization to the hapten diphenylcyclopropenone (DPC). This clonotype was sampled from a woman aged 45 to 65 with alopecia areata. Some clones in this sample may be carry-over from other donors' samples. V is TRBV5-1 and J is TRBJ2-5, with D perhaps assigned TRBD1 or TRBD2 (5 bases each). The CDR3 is CASSPEGSARQETQYF. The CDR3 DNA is TGCGCCAGCAGCCCCGAGGGGAGTGCGAGACAAGAGACCCAGTACTTC.